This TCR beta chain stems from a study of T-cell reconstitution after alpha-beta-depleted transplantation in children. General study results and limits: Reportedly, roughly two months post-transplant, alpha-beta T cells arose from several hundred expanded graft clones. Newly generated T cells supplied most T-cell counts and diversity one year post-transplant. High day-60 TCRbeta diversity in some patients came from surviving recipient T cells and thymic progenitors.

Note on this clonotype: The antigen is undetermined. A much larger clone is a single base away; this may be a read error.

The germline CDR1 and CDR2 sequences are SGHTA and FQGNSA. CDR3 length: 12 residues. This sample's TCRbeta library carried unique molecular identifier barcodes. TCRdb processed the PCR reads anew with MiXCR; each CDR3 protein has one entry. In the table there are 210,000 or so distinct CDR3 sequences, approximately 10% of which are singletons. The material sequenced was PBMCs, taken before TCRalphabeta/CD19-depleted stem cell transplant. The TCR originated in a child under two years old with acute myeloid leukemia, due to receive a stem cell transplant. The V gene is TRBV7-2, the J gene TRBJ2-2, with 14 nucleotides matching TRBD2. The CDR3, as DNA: TGTGCCAGCAGCCGACTAGCGGGAGGGGTGGGTTTT. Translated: CASSRLAGGVGF.